These 31 T cell receptor beta chains came from one sample sequenced in a study of blood T cells in healthy people across ages. A second roughly 7 to 11 cycle PCR used barcoded and J-beta primers. TCRdb re-derived calls from the 5' RACE reads in MiXCR, one entry per CDR3 protein. The sample lists approximately 790,000 distinct CDR3 sequences, 55% to 65% seen once, with roughly 26% in the top ten. Sequenced: blood. Receptors originate from a man aged 25-45 years in good health.

The rearrangement uses TRBV10-2 and TRBJ1-2; the D gene is possibly TRBD1 (6 bases). V dropped 8 bases and J dropped 3 bases, with 13 bases sitting between them. The CDR3 length is 13 residues. Germline V gives CDR1 WSHSY, CDR2 SAAADI. This CDR3 is CASGGGLDYGYTF. In nucleotides, the CDR3 is TGCGCCAGCGGGGGGGGGCTGGACTATGGCTACACCTTC.

The chain employs TRBV20-1 and TRBJ2-1; no clear D gene. This CDR3 is 10 amino acids long. V lost 1 base to trimming and J lost 9 bases, with 4 bases between them. Germline CDR1 reads DFQATT; CDR2 reads SNEGSKA (reference sequence). For the CDR3, the DNA is TGCAGTGCTAGAGTCGCTGAGCAGTTCTTC. It yields the protein CSARVAEQFF.

This clonotype showed up just a few times. This rearrangement joins TRBV6-5 to TRBJ1-2; TRBD1 matches at 9 bases. The trim removed 6 bases at V and 7 bases at J, leaving 12 bases unmatched. Germline V gene lookup returns CDR1 MNHEY and CDR2 SVGAGI. CDR3 length equals 15 residues. CDR3 protein: CASRPGTGKVSGYTF. Written as DNA, the CDR3 is TGTGCCAGCAGGCCAGGGACAGGGAAAGTCTCTGGCTACACCTTC.

The chain couples TRBV27 to TRBJ2-4; 8 nucleotides align to TRBD1. The J call may be wrong; the DNA end is better matched by TRBJ2-7. This CDR3 comprises 13 residues. Looked up from germline, CDR1 is MNHEY and CDR2 is SMNVEV (reference sequence). CDR3 coding DNA: TGTGCCAGCAGTTTGACGGACAGGGACGAGCAGTACTTC. It translates to CASSLTDRDEQYF.

The chain joins TRBV10-3 to TRBJ1-6; weak D call: TRBD1 (5 bases). The length of the CDR3 is 13 residues. Deletions cut 7 bases from V and 6 bases from J, with 10 bases between. Germline V CDR1 and CDR2: ENHRY, SYGVKD. CDR3 sequence reads: CAITRQGNSPLHF. The CDR3 DNA sequence: TGTGCCATCACTCGGCAGGGTAATTCACCCCTCCACTTT.

The J gene is TRBJ2-1, the V gene TRBV12-3 or TRBV12-4; 12 positions match TRBD2. Losses at the gene ends were 6 bases for V and 6 bases for J; bases not matched to a gene: 6. This CDR3 comprises 15 residues. The CDR3 region has the DNA TGTGCCAGCAGCCCGACTAGCGGGGGCCCCAATGAGCAGTTCTTC. Its protein product is CASSPTSGGPNEQFF.

This clonotype has only one observation. The V gene is TRBV6-2 or TRBV6-3, the J gene TRBJ2-1, with D possibly matching TRBD2 (6 bases). Trimming shortened V by 6 bases and J by 0 bases, and 18 bases separated the two germline ends. The germline gives CDR1 MNHEY, CDR2 SVGEGT. The CDR3 has 17 amino acids. The CDR3: CASSRWRLESSYNEQFF. CDR3 DNA: TGTGCCAGCAGCCGATGGAGACTAGAGAGCTCCTACAATGAGCAGTTCTTC.

The chain is built from TRBV6-6 and TRBJ1-2; D is undetermined. V was trimmed by 7 bases and J by 8 bases, leaving 20 bases between them. Germline values: CDR1 MNHNY, CDR2 SVGAGI (reference sequence). CDR3 size: 14 residues. CDR3: CASTHPGLESGYTF. The CDR3 region has the DNA TGTGCCAGCACTCACCCAGGTCTAGAGTCGGGCTACACCTTC.

This clonotype occurred a few times. The chain combines TRBV27 with TRBJ2-7, with D perhaps matching TRBD2 (6 bases). Germline values: CDR1 MNHEY, CDR2 SMNVEV (reference sequence). V was cut by 2 bases and J by 3 bases, with 11 bases left in between. The CDR3 sequence is 14 residues long. CDR3 bases: TGTGCCAGCAGTTTAATCGGGGGTGTCTACGAGCAGTACTTC. Amino acid sequence: CASSLIGGVYEQYF.

This clonotype was seen only once. V usage is TRBV6-5 and J usage is TRBJ2-7; the D is unclear. Germline V gives CDR1 MNHEY, CDR2 SVGAGI. The CDR3 contains 14 residues. The ends were cut back, 0 bases at V and 7 bases at J, with 13 bases in the middle. CDR3 coding DNA: TGTGCCAGCAGTTACTCGATAGGTACTCGGGAGCAGTACTTC. The encoded protein is CASSYSIGTREQYF.

This clonotype was seen many times. The gene calls are TRBV28 and TRBJ1-2; TRBD1 matches at 8 bases. V lost 6 bases, J lost 8 bases, and 5 bases stayed unmatched. The CDR3 spans 12 residues. Germline V gives CDR1 MDHEN, CDR2 SYDVKM. The CDR3 loop is CASSGTGYGYTF. The CDR3 DNA sequence: TGTGCCAGCAGCGGGACAGGATACGGCTACACCTTC.

The chain combines TRBV6-2 or TRBV6-3 with TRBJ1-5; the D gene is possibly TRBD1 (5 bases). This CDR3 region has 15 residues. Germline V gene sequence: CDR1 MNHEY, CDR2 SVGEGT. The V end was cut by 4 bases, the J end by 0 bases, with 10 bases between. CDR3 sequence: CASSSYRNSNQPQHF. CDR3 DNA: TGTGCCAGCAGTTCCTACAGGAATAGCAATCAGCCCCAGCATTTT.

The rearrangement joins TRBV15 to TRBJ2-3; TRBD1 agrees at 7 bases. The germline gives CDR1 LNHNV, CDR2 YYDKDF (reference sequence). Trimming at V came to 1 base and at J to 5 bases, leaving 3 bases not matched to a gene. CDR3 length equals 14 residues. The CDR3 protein is CATSRGQGEDTQYF. The CDR3 DNA reads TGTGCCACCAGCAGAGGACAGGGAGAAGATACGCAGTATTTT.

This chain joins TRBV12-3 or TRBV12-4 and TRBJ2-1; TRBD1 aligns across 10 bases. The CDR3 is made up of 15 amino acids. The trim removed 0 bases at V and 6 bases at J, leaving 2 bases unmatched. The CDR3 spells CASSLAGTGANEQFF. The CDR3 bases are TGTGCCAGCAGTTTAGCGGGGACAGGGGCCAATGAGCAGTTCTTC.

This clonotype was observed a handful of times. This chain connects TRBV4-3 to TRBJ2-7; the match to TRBD2 covers 11 bases. Gene TRBJ2-5 matches the end of the DNA better, so the J call may be wrong. Germline CDR1 and CDR2: LGHNA and YSLEER. The CDR3 extends over 16 amino acids. The CDR3 region is CASSQDSGGAVETQYF. The CDR3 DNA is TGCGCCAGCAGCCAAGATAGCGGGGGGGCGGTAGAGACCCAGTACTTC.

The chain couples TRBV5-1 to TRBJ2-7, with TRBD2 as a possible D gene (6 bases). The CDR3 is 14 residues long. V lost 6 bases and J 2 bases, leaving 15 bases between the germline ends. In germline, CDR1 is SGHRS, CDR2 YFSETQ. For the CDR3, the DNA is TGCGCCAGCACCACCGGGACTGTAGCCTACGAGCAGTACTTC. Amino acid sequence: CASTTGTVAYEQYF.

The chain is built from TRBV20-1 and TRBJ2-7; 9 bases match TRBD2. The V segment lost 1 base and the J segment 0 bases; nucleotides outside the gene matches: 4. The CDR3 is 15 residues long. Germline V gene lookup returns CDR1 DFQATT and CDR2 SNEGSKA (reference sequence). Here the CDR3 DNA reads TGCAGTGCTAGAGTCTCTAGCGGGGTCTCCTACGAGCAGTACTTC. It is translated as CSARVSSGVSYEQYF.

This clonotype was seen more than once but under ten times. This sequence joins TRBV12-5 and TRBJ2-6; D not resolved. Germline CDR1 reads LGHNT; CDR2 reads FRNRAP. The CDR3 runs to 15 residues. Trimming cost V 1 base and J 0 bases, with 4 bases left between them. The DNA for the CDR3 is TGTGCTAGTGGTTTGGACCGCTCTGGGGCCAACGTCCTGACTTTC. Its protein product is CASGLDRSGANVLTF.

The J gene is TRBJ1-6, the V gene TRBV4-2, with a weak D call TRBD1 (6 bases). The V end was cut by 0 bases, the J end by 7 bases, with 13 bases between. This CDR3 has 16 residues. The germline V gene encodes CDR1 LGHNA and CDR2 YNFKEQ. CDR3 nucleotide sequence: TGTGCCAGCAGCCAAGATCCCGCAGGGGCAAATTCACCCCTCCACTTT. It is translated as CASSQDPAGANSPLHF.

This clonotype was observed a single time. The V call is TRBV7-9, the J call TRBJ1-2; 7 bases fit TRBD1. The trim removed 5 bases at V and 8 bases at J, leaving 14 bases unmatched. Germline assignment: CDR1 SEHNR and CDR2 FQNEAQ (reference sequence). This CDR3 spans 15 amino acids. CDR3 sequence: CASSTGDGSIGGYTF. CDR3 nucleotide sequence: TGTGCCAGCAGCACAGGGGATGGGTCTATTGGGGGCTACACCTTC.

This clonotype was counted between two and nine times. The V gene is TRBV12-3 or TRBV12-4, the J gene TRBJ2-3; the D gene is possibly TRBD1 (6 bases). CDR3 length: 15 residues. V was pared by 1 base and J by 5 bases, with 13 bases between. CDR3 in DNA: TGTGCCAGCAGTTTAGACAACAGGGCGGTAGATACGCAGTATTTT. Protein sequence: CASSLDNRAVDTQYF.

The chain has TRBV6-6 and TRBJ2-5; no clear D gene. Between the trimmed V and J ends, which lost 7 bases and 5 bases, there was a span of 14 bases. The CDR3 spans 13 residues. CDR1 MNHNY and CDR2 SVGAGI come from the germline V gene (reference sequence). The CDR3: CASIGWLGETQYF. CDR3 DNA sequence: TGTGCCAGCATAGGGTGGCTCGGGGAGACCCAGTACTTC.

The rearrangement uses TRBV2 and TRBJ1-1; 7 nucleotides match TRBD1. The V and J ends lost 11 bases and 3 bases, in that order; junction bases with no gene match: 6. The CDR3 contains 12 residues. The germline V gene has CDR1 SNHLY and CDR2 FYNNEI. Here the CDR3 reads CASTTGDTEAFF. The CDR3 DNA sequence: TGTGCCTCGACCACAGGGGACACTGAAGCTTTCTTT.

This clonotype came up a few times. V usage is TRBV7-2 and J usage is TRBJ1-2; tentative D call: TRBD1 (5 bases). The CDR3 is 13 residues long. The V and J ends lost 5 bases and 4 bases respectively, with 11 bases between them. Germline loops: CDR1 SGHTA, CDR2 FQGNSA. The CDR3 reads CASSASGLYGYTF. As DNA, the CDR3 is TGTGCCAGCAGCGCCTCGGGGCTCTATGGCTACACCTTC.

The DNA of the CDR3 is TGTGCCATCAGTGAAATGGGGGGACATTACAATGAGCAGTACTTC. Its protein product is CAISEMGGHYNEQYF. V gene TRBV10-3 combines with J gene TRBJ2-5; D may correspond to TRBD1 or TRBD2 (6 bases each). The CDR3 loop spans 15 amino acids. V was cut by 3 bases and J by 11 bases, with 22 bases left in between. Looked up from germline, CDR1 is ENHRY and CDR2 is SYGVKD.

The V and J genes are TRBV20-1 and TRBJ2-7; 11 nucleotides agree with TRBD1. The CDR3 consists of 14 residues. Per germline, CDR1 DFQATT and CDR2 SNEGSKA (reference sequence). J gave up 4 bases and V 6 bases, and 8 bases lay outside the gene matches. DNA for the CDR3: TGCAGTGCCAAAATAGGGACAGGGGGGTACGAGCAGTACTTC. Its protein product is CSAKIGTGGYEQYF.

A few counts support this clonotype. The rearrangement joins TRBV7-2 to TRBJ2-3, with D tentatively TRBD2 (7 bases). Between the trimmed V and J ends, which lost 5 bases and 8 bases, there was a span of 20 bases. The germline gives CDR1 SGHTA, CDR2 FQGNSA. This CDR3 is 15 amino acids long. CDR3 sequence reads: CASSTQTGWGGTQYF. The DNA of the CDR3 is TGTGCCAGCAGCACACAAACAGGGTGGGGGGGTACGCAGTATTTT.

The chain links TRBV18 to TRBJ2-7; D is unresolved. CDR3 length: 14 residues. Trimming took off 6 bases at V and 5 bases at J, with 17 bases between the two ends. The germline V gene encodes CDR1 KGHSH and CDR2 LQKENI. CDR3 residues: CASSPTFGGDEQYF. DNA of the CDR3: TGTGCCAGCTCGCCCACTTTTGGCGGCGACGAGCAGTACTTC.

The V gene is TRBV7-9, the J gene TRBJ2-5, with D tentatively TRBD1 (5 bases). The CDR3 loop spans 16 amino acids. Trimming stripped 1 base from V and 0 bases from J, with 12 bases between. CDR1 is SEHNR, CDR2 FQNEAQ, per germline (reference sequence). The CDR3 sequence: CASSLGAGKHQETQYF. The CDR3 coding sequence is TGTGCCAGCAGCTTAGGGGCAGGGAAGCACCAAGAGACCCAGTACTTC. Combining the CDR3 with reference TRBV7-9 and TRBJ2-5 gives the whole variable domain DTGVSQNPRHKITKRGQNVTFRCDPISEHNRLYWYRQTLGQGPEFLTYFQNEAQLEKSRLLSDRFSAERPKGSFSTLEIQRTEQGDSAMYLCASSLGAGKHQETQYFGPGTRLLVL.

The chain links TRBV7-9 to TRBJ2-7, with 9 bases aligning to TRBD1. J lost 3 bases, V lost 5 bases, and 8 bases had no gene match. CDR1 SEHNR and CDR2 FQNEAQ come from the germline V gene (reference sequence). This CDR3 region has 15 residues. This CDR3 reads CASSPRDRDFYEQYF. In nucleotides, the CDR3 is TGTGCCAGCAGCCCCCGGGACAGGGATTTCTACGAGCAGTACTTC.

This rearrangement joins TRBV7-2 to TRBJ2-5; maybe TRBD1 (5 bases). Germline-derived CDR1 and CDR2 are SGHTA and FQGNSA. The CDR3 is 14 amino acids. V was shortened by 0 bases and J by 13 bases, with 18 bases between the two germline ends. DNA for the CDR3: TGTGCCAGCAGCTTAGCAGGGGTCGGGCAGAATAGGTACTTC. Amino acid sequence: CASSLAGVGQNRYF.